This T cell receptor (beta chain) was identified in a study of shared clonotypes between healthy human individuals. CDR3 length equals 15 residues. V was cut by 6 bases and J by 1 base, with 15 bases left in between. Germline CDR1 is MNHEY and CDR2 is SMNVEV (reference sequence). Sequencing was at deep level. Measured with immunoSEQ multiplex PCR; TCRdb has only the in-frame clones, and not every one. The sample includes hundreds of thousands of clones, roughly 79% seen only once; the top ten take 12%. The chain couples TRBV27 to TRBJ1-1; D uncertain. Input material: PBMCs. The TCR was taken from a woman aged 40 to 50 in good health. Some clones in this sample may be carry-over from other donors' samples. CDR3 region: CASRHNNDPNTEAFF. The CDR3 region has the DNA TGTGCCAGCAGACACAATAACGACCCGAACACTGAAGCTTTCTTT.